This is a list of T cell receptor beta chains from one sample in a study of regulatory T cells in long-lasting Graves disease. TCRdb processed the multiplex PCR reads anew with MiXCR; each CDR3 protein has one entry. The sample records about 340,000 distinct CDR3 sequences, around a fifth being singletons. The material was peripheral blood mononuclear cells (PBMCs), obtained when the disease was refractory, from a patient treated with antithyroid drugs. The receptor set was obtained from a female donor with Graves disease. CDR3s include the opening cysteine and the closing phenylalanine or tryptophan. The D gene is left open where the match is weak. A row's size may be missing; if present it is once, few, many or a size class.

d_call	clone_size	v_call	j_call	cdr3_aa	cdr3_nt
NA	NA	TRBV11-2	TRBJ1-1	CASSFKPGQSLFGNTEAFF	TGTGCCAGCAGCTTTAAACCGGGTCAATCGCTTTTCGGGAACACTGAAGCTTTCTTT
NA	NA	TRBV20-1	TRBJ1-1	CSARVSPPGRFTEAFF	TGCAGTGCTAGAGTAAGTCCCCCGGGTAGGTTCACTGAAGCTTTCTTT
NA	many	TRBV30	TRBJ1-2	CAWSVFPYGYTF	TGTGCCTGGAGTGTCTTCCCCTATGGCTACACCTTC
TRBD2	many	TRBV6-1	TRBJ2-5	CASTGGETQYF	TGTGCCAGCACCGGGGGGGAGACCCAGTACTTC
TRBD1	few	TRBV28	TRBJ1-5	CASSQDRGNQPQHF	TGTGCCAGCAGTCAGGACAGGGGCAATCAGCCCCAGCATTTT
NA	few	TRBV18	TRBJ1-5	CASSRREGQPQHF	TGTGCCAGCTCACGTCGAGAAGGACAGCCCCAGCATTTT
NA	many	TRBV20-1	TRBJ2-7	CSANLPGRTYEQYF	TGCAGTGCGAACCTGCCAGGGAGGACCTACGAGCAGTACTTC
NA	NA	TRBV10-2	TRBJ2-7	CASSEFSGTLPYEQYF	TGCGCCAGCAGTGAGTTTAGTGGGACTTTACCCTACGAGCAGTACTTC
NA	NA	TRBV6-1	TRBJ2-2	CASSYSWDSITGELFF	TGTGCCAGCAGCTATTCTTGGGACTCAATCACCGGGGAGCTGTTTTTT
NA	many	TRBV20-1	TRBJ1-1	CSDHRTAGTEAFF	TGCAGTGATCATCGGACCGCTGGAACTGAAGCTTTCTTT
NA	NA	TRBV29-1	TRBJ2-7	CSVLGGRGKPYEQYF	TGCAGCGTCCTGGGGGGCAGGGGAAAACCCTACGAGCAGTACTTC
NA	many	TRBV7-9	TRBJ2-7	CAIPGEGGIEEQYF	TGTGCCATCCCCGGGGAAGGGGGAATTGAAGAGCAGTACTTC
TRBD1	few	TRBV9	TRBJ1-1	CASSAEQGANTEAFF	TGTGCCAGCAGCGCCGAGCAGGGGGCGAACACTGAAGCTTTCTTT
NA	few	TRBV19	TRBJ1-5	CASSSGHRQPQHF	TGTGCCAGTAGCTCAGGGCATCGTCAGCCCCAGCATTTT
TRBD1	many	TRBV2	TRBJ1-1	CASSSDRSEAFF	TGTGCCAGCAGCTCGGACAGGAGTGAAGCTTTCTTT
NA	NA	TRBV28	TRBJ1-5	CASSPIGYGTISPQHF	TGTGCCAGCAGTCCCATAGGATACGGCACCATCAGCCCCCAGCATTTT
NA	few	TRBV11-3	TRBJ1-1	CASSTPGSPFEAFF	TGTGCCAGCAGCACCCCAGGGTCTCCCTTTGAAGCTTTCTTT